This is a list of T cell receptor beta chains from one sample in a study of shared clonotypes between healthy human individuals. Produced via immunoSEQ multiplex PCR; TCRdb's table is partial and in-frame only. The data contain around 700,000 clones, roughly 70% of them singletons. Sequenced: memory CD4+ T cells sorted from blood. Receptor source: a woman in her twenties or thirties in good health. CDR3s include the opening cysteine and the closing phenylalanine or tryptophan.

v_call	j_call	cdr3_aa
TRBV5-6	TRBJ2-7	CASSGQGASEQYF
TRBV19	TRBJ2-1	CASSMDTGTGGYNEQFF
TRBV7-8	TRBJ2-7	CASSLGGAGTGAYEQYF
TRBV5-4	TRBJ2-7	CASSLKGRVEYF
TRBV7-2	TRBJ1-5	CASSYLGNQPQHF
TRBV5-1	TRBJ2-4	CASSLAGARDIQYF
TRBV18	TRBJ1-1	CASSPLQGTEAFF
TRBV19	TRBJ1-4	CASSIAGGGRGKLFF
TRBV18	TRBJ2-3	CASSQRQGASTDTQYF
TRBV27	TRBJ2-1	CASSFGAQTTPLF
TRBV7-9	TRBJ2-2	CASSLGGGNGELFF
TRBV7-2	TRBJ2-5	CASSLSSGHLYF
TRBV15	TRBJ1-1	CATSRNRDSGGAFF
TRBV7-9	TRBJ2-7	CASSWETSGSYEQYF
TRBV25-1	TRBJ1-1	CASSIPGTEAFF
TRBV10-2	TRBJ2-7	CASSEFASGTYEQYF
TRBV9	TRBJ2-6	CASSVVAGFSGANVLTF
TRBV27	TRBJ2-5	CASSLLGGEETQYF
TRBV7-8	TRBJ1-4	CASSPPSGTGNEKLFF
TRBV6-5	TRBJ1-4	CASTTGGGGEKLFF
TRBV4-2	TRBJ1-2	CASSQEEGLLGYTF
TRBV10-3	TRBJ1-1	CAISVRGQGSVGTEAFF
TRBV11-3	TRBJ2-1	CASSLVGLAGAEQFF
TRBV18	TRBJ1-5	CASSDGTENSNQPQHF
TRBV18	TRBJ1-4	CASSMGRVNEKLFF
TRBV2	TRBJ1-5	CAAKTGQSNQPQHF
TRBV14	TRBJ2-7	CASSQWPRDRTKTEQYF
TRBV2	TRBJ2-3	CASSARQVTDTQYF
TRBV6-5	TRBJ2-3	CASSLSGPTDTQYF
TRBV18	TRBJ2-3	CASTALEGAGDTQYF
TRBV27	TRBJ1-2	CASSLLQNGGYTF
TRBV30	TRBJ1-5	CAWSGGWSVSNQPQHF
TRBV28	TRBJ1-2	CASRLTGGYGYTF
TRBV5-1	TRBJ2-5	CASSTGTSGETQYF
TRBV5-1	TRBJ2-1	CASSLSSGMYNEQFF
TRBV5-1	TRBJ1-1	CASSPGTGGTEAFF
TRBV5-4	TRBJ2-7	CASSLGSTSFYEQYF
TRBV6-6	TRBJ2-7	CASSYLRTSGNYEQYF
TRBV28	TRBJ2-7	CASRTTGGRYEQYF
TRBV7-8	TRBJ2-7	CASSLGGRGEQYF
TRBV5-1	TRBJ2-7	CASSLGQETYEQYF
TRBV15	TRBJ1-3	CATSPGISGNTIYF